These 4 T cell receptor beta chains came from one sample sequenced in a study of blood T cell repertoires in COVID-19. Libraries were prepared by immunoSEQ multiplex PCR; TCRdb keeps only in-frame clonotypes and omits some of them. Of around 210,000 clones in the sample, less than 90% were seen once. Sequencing input: peripheral blood. These receptors originate from a woman aged 70-85 years with acute or convalescent COVID-19.

CDR3 nucleotide sequence: TGTGCCATCATGGCGTTCGGCGGTGCCTACGAGCAGTACTTC. As protein: CAIMAFGGAYEQYF. The rearrangement links TRBV10-3 to TRBJ2-7; D remains unclear. CDR3 size: 14 residues. Germline values: CDR1 ENHRY, CDR2 SYGVKD. Trimming left V 7 bases short and J 2 bases short, with 15 bases between.

The rearrangement links TRBV6-5 to TRBJ2-7; possibly TRBD1 for D (6 bases). Germline-derived CDR1 and CDR2 are MNHEY and SVGAGI. The V end lost 4 bases, the J end lost 1 base, and 11 bases lay between the germline ends. The CDR3 extends over 14 amino acids. This CDR3 is CASSSARGSYEQYF. CDR3 in DNA: TGTGCCAGCAGTTCCGCCAGGGGTTCCTACGAGCAGTACTTC.

Worth noting for this clone: Other DNA sequences in the sample encode the same CDR3. The gene calls are TRBV5-1 and TRBJ1-2, with 8 positions matching TRBD1. There are 12 residues in the CDR3. J gave up 8 bases and V 4 bases, and 4 bases lay outside the gene matches. Looked up from germline, CDR1 is SGHRS and CDR2 is YFSETQ. CDR3 DNA: TGCGCCAGCAGCCTGGACAGGGTGGGCTACACCTTC. Its translation is CASSLDRVGYTF. The whole variable domain, filled in from reference TRBV5-1 and TRBJ1-2, reads KAGVTQTPRYLIKTRGQQVTLSCSPISGHRSVSWYQQTPGQGLQFLFEYFSETQRNKGNFPGRFSGRQFSNSRSEMNVSTLELGDSALYLCASSLDRVGYTFGSGTRLTVV.

This clone was observed once. V and J are TRBV7-6 and TRBJ2-7, with 7 bases fitting TRBD1. This CDR3 is built from 15 residues. The V segment lost 5 bases and the J segment 5 bases; nucleotides outside the gene matches: 12. Germline V gene data show CDR1 as SGHVS and CDR2 as FNYEAQ. In DNA form, the CDR3 reads TGTGCCAGCAGCATAGAGCCGGGACAGTCTCACGAGCAGTACTTC. Residues: CASSIEPGQSHEQYF.